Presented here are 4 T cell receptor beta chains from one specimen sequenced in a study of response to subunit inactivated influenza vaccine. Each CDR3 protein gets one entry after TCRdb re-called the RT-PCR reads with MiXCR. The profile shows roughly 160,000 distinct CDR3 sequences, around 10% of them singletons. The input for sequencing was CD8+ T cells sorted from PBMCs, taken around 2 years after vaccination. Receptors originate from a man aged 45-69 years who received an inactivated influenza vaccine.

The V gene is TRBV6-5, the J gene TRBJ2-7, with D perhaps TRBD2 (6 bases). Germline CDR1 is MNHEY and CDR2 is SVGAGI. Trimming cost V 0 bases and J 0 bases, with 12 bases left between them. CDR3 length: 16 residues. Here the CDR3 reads CASSYSRAGASYEQYF. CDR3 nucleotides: TGTGCCAGCAGTTACTCGAGAGCGGGCGCCTCCTACGAGCAGTACTTC.

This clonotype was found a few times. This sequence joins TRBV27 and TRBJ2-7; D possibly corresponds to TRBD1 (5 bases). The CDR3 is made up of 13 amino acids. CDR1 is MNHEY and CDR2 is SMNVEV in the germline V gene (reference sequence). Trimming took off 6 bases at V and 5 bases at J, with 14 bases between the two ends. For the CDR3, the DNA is TGTGCCAGCAGGGGATTCCAGGGTAACGAGCAGTACTTC. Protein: CASRGFQGNEQYF.

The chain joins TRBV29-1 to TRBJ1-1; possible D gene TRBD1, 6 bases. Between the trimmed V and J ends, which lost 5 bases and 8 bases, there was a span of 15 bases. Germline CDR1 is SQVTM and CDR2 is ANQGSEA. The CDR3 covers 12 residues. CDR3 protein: CSVSPQGTEAFF. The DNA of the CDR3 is TGCAGCGTTTCCCCACAGGGAACAGAAGCTTTCTTT.

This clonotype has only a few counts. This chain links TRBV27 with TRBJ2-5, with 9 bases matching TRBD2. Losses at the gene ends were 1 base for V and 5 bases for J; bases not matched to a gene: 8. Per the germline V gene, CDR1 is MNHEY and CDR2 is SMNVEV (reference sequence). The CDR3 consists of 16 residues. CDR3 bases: TGTGCCAGCAGTTTATTCGGCGGGGGGGCCTATGAGACCCAGTACTTC. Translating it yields CASSLFGGGAYETQYF.